A selection of T cell receptor beta chains follows, all from one sample in a study of T cell changes during pregnancy in multiple sclerosis. The repertoire was sequenced with immunoSEQ multiplex PCR; TCRdb's copy has only in-frame clones and lacks some. The table lists some 60,000 clones, 90% to 95% of them singletons, with over 1.5% in the top ten. This material consisted of peripheral blood, taken after pregnancy. Receptors originate from a female donor with multiple sclerosis, enrolled in a pregnancy study. The CDR3 runs from the conserved cysteine through the conserved F or W. The D gene is left open where the match is weak. Expanded clones get a size class; other rows say once, few or many, or leave the size out.

TRBV6-1	TRBJ1-5	.	TRBD1	TGTGCCAGCAGTGAAGGAACAGGGGTGGGCAATCAGCCCCAGCATTTT	CASSEGTGVGNQPQHF
TRBV11-2	TRBJ2-7	once	TRBD1	TGTGCCAGCAGCTTAGCCCCAGGGGGCGCAAGCAGGCACGAGCAGTACTTC	CASSLAPGGASRHEQYF
TRBV19	TRBJ1-4	.	.	TGTGCCAGTAGACCGCTGGACAGAAATGAAAAACTGTTTTTT	CASRPLDRNEKLFF
TRBV6-5	TRBJ1-2	.	TRBD1	TGTGCCAGCACCAACTTGAGGACAGGAAACTATGGCTACACCTTC	CASTNLRTGNYGYTF
TRBV27	TRBJ1-1	.	.	TGTGCCAGCAGTTTAAGGGGCCCCCCTCCTGAAGCTTTCTTT	CASSLRGPPPEAFF
TRBV19	TRBJ2-7	.	.	TGTGCCAGTAGCCCGGACAGCCTCTCCTACGAGCAGTACTTC	CASSPDSLSYEQYF
TRBV27	TRBJ2-7	.	.	TGTGCCACCAGGGGCACGTCCTACGAGCAGTACTTC	CATRGTSYEQYF
TRBV28	TRBJ1-1	.	.	TGTGCCAGCAGTTTCCCCGACAGAATGAACACTGAAGCTTTCTTT	CASSFPDRMNTEAFF
TRBV9	TRBJ2-1	.	.	TGTGCCAGCAGCCCCCTCCCTACGTCCTACAATGAGCAGTTCTTC	CASSPLPTSYNEQFF
TRBV19	TRBJ2-1	.	.	TGTGCCAGTAGTGGGGAGTACAATGAGCAGTTCTTC	CASSGEYNEQFF
TRBV19	TRBJ1-1	.	.	TGTGCCAGTAACAGGCCAGGGACACCCCCTCGTGAAGCTTTCTTT	CASNRPGTPPREAFF
TRBV28	TRBJ2-1	.	TRBD2	TGTGCCAGCAGTCAACTAGCGGGAGTGAACAATGAGCAGTTCTTC	CASSQLAGVNNEQFF
TRBV9	TRBJ1-3	.	.	TGTGCCAGCAGCGCCGACCCCCGGGGGGCTGGAAACACCATATATTTT	CASSADPRGAGNTIYF
TRBV11-2	TRBJ2-3	.	TRBD2	TGTGCCAGCAGCTTCACTAGCGGGACGGAAGATACGCAGTATTTT	CASSFTSGTEDTQYF
TRBV6-6	TRBJ1-1	.	.	TGTGCCAGCACGACGGGGAACACTGAAGCTTTCTTT	CASTTGNTEAFF
TRBV7-9	TRBJ2-1	.	.	TGTGCCAGCAGCTTAGTTGTGCAGGGCAATGAGCAGTTCTTC	CASSLVVQGNEQFF
TRBV7-9	TRBJ1-4	.	.	TGTGCCAGCAGCTCCGGGAACGTATGGGCAACTAATGAAAAACTGTTTTTT	CASSSGNVWATNEKLFF
TRBV5-5	TRBJ2-5	few	TRBD2	TGTGCCAGCAGCCACTGGACTAGCCGAGAGACCCAGTACTTC	CASSHWTSRETQYF
TRBV20-1	TRBJ1-2	.	.	TGCACCTCGGGAGGGGACTATGGCTACACCTTC	CTSGGDYGYTF
TRBV9	TRBJ2-1	.	.	TGTGCCAGCGCTCCCCGAGCGGAGACCTACAATGAGCAGTTCTTC	CASAPRAETYNEQFF
TRBV29-1	TRBJ2-1	.	.	TGCAGCGTTGAGGGCAGGGAGGCCTACAATGAGCAGTTCTTC	CSVEGREAYNEQFF
TRBV2	TRBJ2-5	.	TRBD2	TGTGCCAGCAGTGAACGAGTCGGGGCTAGCGGCCAAGAGACCCAGTACTTC	CASSERVGASGQETQYF
TRBV10-3	TRBJ1-4	.	.	TGTGCCATCAAAGGGGTCACTAATGAAAAACTGTTTTTT	CAIKGVTNEKLFF
TRBV18	TRBJ1-1	.	TRBD1	TGTGCCAGCTCACTCTCCCTTGGACAGGTGAACACTGAAGCTTTCTTT	CASSLSLGQVNTEAFF
TRBV7-3	TRBJ2-5	.	TRBD1	TGTGCCAGCAGCGGTCGGACAGGGGGCCGGGTGGAGACCCAGTACTTC	CASSGRTGGRVETQYF
TRBV9	TRBJ1-1	.	.	TGTGCCAGCAGCCAACACTCCACAGGGCTAACTGAAGCTTTCTTT	CASSQHSTGLTEAFF
TRBV11-2	TRBJ2-1	few	.	TGTGCCAGCAGCTTAGGTGACTTCTGGCGCTCCTACAATGAGCAGTTCTTC	CASSLGDFWRSYNEQFF
TRBV6-5	TRBJ1-5	.	.	TGTGCCAGCAGTTCCGGACACCCTGGGAGCAATCAGCCCCAGCATTTT	CASSSGHPGSNQPQHF
TRBV19	TRBJ1-2	.	.	TGTGCCAGTAGGGATGGCGGGGCAGCCTATGGCTACACCTTC	CASRDGGAAYGYTF
TRBV2	TRBJ1-2	.	TRBD1	TGTGCCAGCAGATTGACAGGGGCCACACCTGGCTACACCTTC	CASRLTGATPGYTF
TRBV7-6	TRBJ1-1	.	TRBD1	TGTGCCAGCAGCTCTGGACAGGGGAGGAGGGTGAACACTGAAGCTTTCTTT	CASSSGQGRRVNTEAFF
TRBV28	TRBJ1-5	once	TRBD1	TGTGCCAGCAGGGCGGCCGGGACAGGGGATGGTCAGCCCCAGCATTTT	CASRAAGTGDGQPQHF
TRBV2	TRBJ1-1	.	TRBD1	TGTGCCAGCAGTTCCAGGGGGCTCACTGAAGCTTTCTTT	CASSSRGLTEAFF
TRBV4-3	TRBJ1-1	.	TRBD1	TGCGCCAGCAGCCAGGGAGGGACAGGGACGCTCACTGAAGCTTTCTTT	CASSQGGTGTLTEAFF
TRBV5-1	TRBJ2-5	.	TRBD2	TGCGCCAGCAGCCGGGACTACCAGGAGACCCAGTACTTC	CASSRDYQETQYF
TRBV5-1	TRBJ1-1	.	TRBD1	TGCGCCAGCAGCTTGGGGACAGGGCGGTTTAGGACTGAAGCTTTCTTT	CASSLGTGRFRTEAFF
TRBV19	TRBJ2-2	.	.	TGTGCCAGTAGTATTCCGGGGGAGGATCCGAACACCGGGGAGCTGTTTTTT	CASSIPGEDPNTGELFF
TRBV27	TRBJ1-2	.	TRBD1	TGTGCCAGCAGTTCTGAACAGGGGGACTTCTATGGCTACACCTTC	CASSSEQGDFYGYTF
TRBV6-4	TRBJ1-6	once	TRBD1	TGTGCCAGCAGTGACACAGGGGTTTCACCCCTCCACTTT	CASSDTGVSPLHF
TRBV6-5	TRBJ2-7	.	TRBD1	TGTGCCAGCAGTTACTCGACAGGGGGATACGAGCAGTACTTC	CASSYSTGGYEQYF
TRBV7-9	TRBJ1-2	.	.	TGTGCCAGCAGCTTAGGGGCCGATGGCTACACCTTC	CASSLGADGYTF
TRBV13	TRBJ2-2	.	.	TGTGCCAGCAGCACACGGACAGCCCAATTCACCGGGGAGCTGTTTTTT	CASSTRTAQFTGELFF
TRBV28	TRBJ1-1	.	.	TGTGCCAGCAGTTTGCGAACAGTTCGCACTGAAGCTTTCTTT	CASSLRTVRTEAFF
TRBV5-1	TRBJ1-4	once	.	TGCGCCAGCAGCCCGGAGGCACCACCAACTAATGAAAAACTGTTTTTT	CASSPEAPPTNEKLFF
TRBV18	TRBJ2-7	.	.	TGTGCCAGCTCACCGGACACCTCGAGCTCCTACGAGCAGTACTTC	CASSPDTSSSYEQYF
TRBV7-2	TRBJ2-2	.	.	TGTGCCAGCAGTCAAAAGCGGAACACCGGGGAGCTGTTTTTT	CASSQKRNTGELFF
TRBV14	TRBJ2-7	.	.	TGTGCCAGCAGCTTACATGGGAGCTCCTACGAGCAGTACTTC	CASSLHGSSYEQYF
TRBV11-3	TRBJ1-1	.	TRBD1	TGTGCCAGCAGCTTAGATTTGACAGGGGCGAACACTGAAGCTTTCTTT	CASSLDLTGANTEAFF
TRBV19	TRBJ2-1	.	TRBD2	TGTGCCAGTAGTATAGAGATGTCTAGCGGGGCGGGTTCCTACAATGAGCAGTTCTTC	CASSIEMSSGAGSYNEQFF
TRBV7-9	TRBJ1-4	.	.	TGTGCCAGCAGCTTACCGGGGGACGGGGAAAAACTGTTTTTT	CASSLPGDGEKLFF
TRBV6-4	TRBJ2-5	.	TRBD1	TGTGCCAGCAGCCCGGGACAGGGGGGCCAAGAGACCCAGTACTTC	CASSPGQGGQETQYF
TRBV5-4	TRBJ2-1	.	TRBD1	TGTGCCAGCAGCTTGAAGGGACAGGGGGTTTTCAATGAGCAGTTCTTC	CASSLKGQGVFNEQFF
TRBV4-2	TRBJ2-7	.	.	TGTGCCAGCAGTCCCACTTTGGGAGGTTACGAGCAGTACTTC	CASSPTLGGYEQYF